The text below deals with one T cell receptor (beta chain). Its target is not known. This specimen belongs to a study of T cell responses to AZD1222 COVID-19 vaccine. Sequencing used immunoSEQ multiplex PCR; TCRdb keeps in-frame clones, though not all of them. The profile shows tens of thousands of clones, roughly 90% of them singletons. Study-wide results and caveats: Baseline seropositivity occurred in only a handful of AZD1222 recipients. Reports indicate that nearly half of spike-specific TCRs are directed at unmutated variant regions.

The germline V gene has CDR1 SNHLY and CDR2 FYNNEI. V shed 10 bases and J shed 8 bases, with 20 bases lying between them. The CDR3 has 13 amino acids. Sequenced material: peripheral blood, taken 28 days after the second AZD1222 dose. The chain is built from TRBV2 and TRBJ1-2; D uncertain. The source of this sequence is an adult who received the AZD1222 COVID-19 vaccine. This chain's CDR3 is CATRREQTGGYTF. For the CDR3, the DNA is TGTGCCACCAGGAGGGAACAGACGGGCGGCTACACCTTC.